Shown below are 32 T cell receptor beta chains from a single sample sequenced in a study of blood T cell repertoires in COVID-19. The assay was immunoSEQ multiplex PCR, and TCRdb's table has in-frame clones only and misses some. Among about 140,000 clones, roughly 73% were seen once, and the ten largest hold roughly 9%. Sequencing was performed on peripheral blood. The source is a woman between 45 and 60 years old with active or convalescent COVID-19.

This chain uses TRBV24-1 with TRBJ1-1; TRBD1 aligns across 7 bases. The CDR3 contains 13 residues. Unmatched junction bases numbered 5, after V lost 4 bases and J lost 7 bases. The V gene's germline CDR1 is KGHDR and CDR2 SFDVKD. CDR3 sequence reads: CATSEGQGGEAFF. The CDR3 DNA reads as TGTGCCACCAGTGAGGGGCAGGGGGGTGAAGCTTTCTTT.

J is TRBJ2-1 and V is TRBV7-2, with 11 bases aligning to TRBD2. Trimming at V came to 3 bases and at J to 0 bases, leaving 10 bases not matched to a gene. The germline CDR1 and CDR2 sequences are SGHTA and FQGNSA. This CDR3 comprises 19 residues. The DNA for the CDR3 is TGTGCCAGCAGCTTCCGGGCACTAGCGGGGGTCAGCTCCTACAATGAGCAGTTCTTC. Protein: CASSFRALAGVSSYNEQFF.

V is TRBV16 and J is TRBJ1-1; 9 bases match TRBD1. Germline V gene data show CDR1 as KGHSY and CDR2 as FQNENV. With V trimmed by 4 bases and J by 1 base, 4 bases remained unmatched. CDR3 length: 15 amino acids. CDR3 sequence (DNA): TGTGCCAGCAGCCGACAGGGGGGTAGGAACACTGAAGCTTTCTTT. This sequence encodes CASSRQGGRNTEAFF.

This clone was observed once. The chain joins TRBV11-2 to TRBJ2-1; 9 bases agree with TRBD1. The CDR3 is 16 residues long. CDR1 and CDR2 from the germline V gene are SGHAT and FQNNGV. V was pared by 1 base and J by 3 bases, with 4 bases of the junction left unmatched. DNA for the CDR3: TGTGCCAGCAGCTTAGGGGACAGGGTAAGCTACAATGAGCAGTTCTTC. This encodes CASSLGDRVSYNEQFF.

This CDR3 reads CASSPQIRGTGELFF. As DNA, the CDR3 is TGTGCCAGCTCACCACAAATCAGGGGCACCGGGGAGCTGTTTTTT. The chain couples TRBV18 to TRBJ2-2; tentatively, D is TRBD1 (6 bases). This CDR3 is built from 15 residues. Trimming removed 1 base from V and 4 bases from J, with 10 bases in between. Germline V gene data show CDR1 as KGHSH and CDR2 as LQKENI.

V usage is TRBV19 and J usage is TRBJ2-7; D perhaps matches TRBD2 (6 bases). The CDR3 loop spans 16 amino acids. Trimming took off 4 bases at V and 0 bases at J, with 16 bases between the two ends. From germline, CDR1 is LNHDA and CDR2 SQIVND (reference sequence). The CDR3 protein is CASSTPGTATSYEQYF. The CDR3 DNA is TGTGCCAGTAGTACCCCCGGGACTGCAACCTCCTACGAGCAGTACTTC.

This clone appeared a few times. Here the CDR3 DNA reads TGTGCCAGCAGCTTCCAATTTTTGAACACTGAAGCTTTCTTT. Protein: CASSFQFLNTEAFF. The gene calls are TRBV7-2 and TRBJ1-1; no firm D call. The CDR3 sequence is 14 residues long. CDR1 and CDR2 from the germline V gene are SGHTA and FQGNSA. Trimming took 3 bases from V and 0 from J, leaving 8 bases between them.

V usage is TRBV19 and J usage is TRBJ1-6; a weak D match, TRBD1 (6 bases). Trimming removed 6 bases from V and 10 bases from J, with 13 bases in between. The CDR3 extends over 13 amino acids. Germline-derived CDR1 and CDR2 are LNHDA and SQIVND (reference sequence). CDR3 residues: CASSRGSESPLHF. The CDR3 DNA is TGTGCCAGTAGCAGGGGAAGCGAGTCACCCCTCCACTTT.

V usage is TRBV19 and J usage is TRBJ1-1; TRBD1 might be the D (5 bases). In germline, CDR1 is LNHDA, CDR2 SQIVND (reference sequence). The germline V and J ends were trimmed by 3 bases and 0 bases, with 11 bases remaining between them. The CDR3 consists of 15 residues. CDR3 DNA sequence: TGTGCCAGTAGTATGGTAGGGGTCATGAACACTGAAGCTTTCTTT. As protein: CASSMVGVMNTEAFF.

Details on this clone: Distinct nucleotide sequences in the sample also encode this CDR3. The rearrangement joins TRBV7-2 to TRBJ2-7; 9 bases are a match to TRBD1. This CDR3 has 15 amino acids. V gave up 2 bases and J gave up 1 base; unmatched junction bases: 3. Germline V lookup: CDR1 SGHTA, CDR2 FQGNSA. The CDR3 region has the DNA TGTGCCAGCAGCTTAATGGGGACAGGGTCCTACGAGCAGTACTTC. Encoded protein: CASSLMGTGSYEQYF. Full variable domain (remainder filled in from reference TRBV7-2 and TRBJ2-7): GAGVSQSPSNKVTEKGKDVELRCDPISGHTALYWYRQSLGQGLEFLIYFQGNSAPDKSGLPSDRFSAERTGGSVSTLTIQRTQQEDSAVYLCASSLMGTGSYEQYFGPGTRLTVT.

J is TRBJ1-3 and V is TRBV10-3; perhaps TRBD1 as D (5 bases). The CDR3 runs to 18 residues. V lost 4 bases to trimming and J lost 0 bases, with 19 bases between them. From germline, CDR1 is ENHRY and CDR2 SYGVKD. The CDR3 region is CAISVNRFGHNSGNTIYF. CDR3 bases: TGTGCCATCAGTGTAAACAGGTTCGGTCACAACTCTGGAAACACCATATATTTT.

In its sample, this clone was seen a few times. V is TRBV11-1 and J is TRBJ2-3; 7 positions match TRBD1. The junction had 5 bases not matched to a gene; V was cut back by 5 bases and J by 3 bases. CDR1 and CDR2 from the germline V gene are SGHAT and FQDESV (reference sequence). This CDR3 is 14 amino acids long. The CDR3, as DNA: TGTGCCAGCAGCCGACAGGGCCCTACAGATACGCAGTATTTT. Residues: CASSRQGPTDTQYF.

This clone was counted once. The rearrangement uses TRBV7-9 and TRBJ1-1, with D possibly matching TRBD1 (5 bases). The ends were cut back, 1 base at V and 5 bases at J, with 20 bases in the middle. Germline lookup yields CDR1 SEHNR and CDR2 FQNEAQ (reference sequence). The CDR3 runs 17 residues. The CDR3 here is CASSLVSVGAAGTEAFF. The CDR3 coding sequence is TGTGCCAGCAGCTTAGTATCGGTTGGGGCAGCCGGTACTGAAGCTTTCTTT.

V gene TRBV4-1 combines with J gene TRBJ1-2; TRBD1 aligns across 12 bases. Trimming at V came to 3 bases and at J to 6 bases, leaving 5 bases not matched to a gene. This CDR3 spans 15 amino acids. The germline gives CDR1 MGHRA, CDR2 YSYEKL. The DNA of the CDR3 is TGCGCCAGCAGCCATGGGACAGGGGGCTTGGATGGCTACACCTTC. Its translation: CASSHGTGGLDGYTF.

The rearrangement joins TRBV2 to TRBJ1-4, with D unclear. The germline CDR1 and CDR2 sequences are SNHLY and FYNNEI. The CDR3 is 14 amino acids. Trimming removed 2 bases from V and 7 bases from J, with 11 bases in between. The CDR3 loop reads CASSELASTEKLFF. The CDR3 coding sequence is TGTGCCAGCAGTGAACTGGCATCCACTGAAAAACTGTTTTTT.

The CDR3 loop is CASSQEIQTSGGGTDTQYF. In nucleotides, the CDR3 is TGCGCCAGCAGCCAAGAGATCCAAACTAGCGGGGGGGGAACAGATACGCAGTATTTT. This sequence joins TRBV4-3 and TRBJ2-3; 13 nucleotides agree with TRBD2. Germline CDR1 reads LGHNA; CDR2 reads YSLEER. V shed 0 bases, J shed 3 bases, and the junction held 9 bases outside the gene matches. The CDR3 totals 19 residues.

This clone turned up a few times. V usage is TRBV7-9 and J usage is TRBJ2-1, with TRBD1 matching over 9 bases. The CDR3 has 15 residues. J lost 8 bases, V lost 0 bases, and 5 bases had no gene match. CDR1 is SEHNR, CDR2 FQNEAQ, per germline (reference sequence). CDR3 region: CASSLAGTGRDEQFF. DNA for the CDR3: TGTGCCAGCAGCTTAGCCGGGACAGGGAGAGATGAGCAGTTCTTC.

There are many counts of this clone. V gene TRBV28 combines with J gene TRBJ2-6; D gene unclear. With 5 bases removed from V and 0 bases from J, the gap between germline ends came to 11 bases. This CDR3 region has 16 residues. Germline CDR1 and CDR2: MDHEN and SYDVKM. As DNA, the CDR3 is TGTGCCAGCAGTCCCCCCGTCGGCTCTGGGGCCAACGTCCTGACTTTC. Its protein is CASSPPVGSGANVLTF.

The chain employs TRBV10-3 and TRBJ2-3, with 16 bases matching TRBD2. The V segment lost 10 bases and the J segment 4 bases; nucleotides outside the gene matches: 5. The CDR3 spans 15 residues. Germline values: CDR1 ENHRY, CDR2 SYGVKD. For the CDR3, the DNA is TGTGCCACGGCGGGACTAGCGGGAGGGCCAGATACGCAGTATTTT. This codes for CATAGLAGGPDTQYF.

The genes are TRBV19 and TRBJ1-5; D perhaps matches TRBD1 (6 bases). The CDR3 totals 16 residues. The germline V and J ends were trimmed by 1 base and 10 bases, with 20 bases remaining between them. Looked up from germline, CDR1 is LNHDA and CDR2 is SQIVND (reference sequence). The CDR3 region is CASSIVGQGPTQPQHF. Written as DNA, the CDR3 is TGTGCCAGTAGTATAGTAGGCCAGGGGCCAACCCAACCCCAGCATTTT. Supplemented by reference TRBV19 and TRBJ1-5, the full variable domain reads DGGITQSPKYLFRKEGQNVTLSCEQNLNHDAMYWYRQDPGQGLRLIYYSQIVNDFQKGDIAEGYSVSREKKESFPLTVTSAQKNPTAFYLCASSIVGQGPTQPQHFGDGTRLSIL.

The genes are TRBV5-6 and TRBJ2-7; 10 bases match TRBD2. The ends lost 5 bases at V and 5 bases at J; junction bases unmatched: 7. The CDR3 totals 14 residues. Germline CDR1 SGHDT, CDR2 YYEEEE. The CDR3 is CASSLSSGRHEQYF. The CDR3 DNA follows: TGTGCCAGCAGTCTCTCTAGCGGGAGACACGAGCAGTACTTC.

This chain uses TRBV19 with TRBJ1-5; 7 positions agree with TRBD1. The CDR3 is 15 amino acids. With V trimmed by 5 bases and J by 0 bases, 4 bases remained unmatched. Germline V CDR1 and CDR2: LNHDA, SQIVND (reference sequence). CDR3 sequence (DNA): TGTGCCAGTAGTGTGGGACAGCTTAGCAATCAGCCCCAGCATTTT. It is translated as CASSVGQLSNQPQHF.

The V gene is TRBV11-2, the J gene TRBJ1-2; D is perhaps TRBD1 (5 bases). V was trimmed by 5 bases and J by 4 bases, leaving 11 bases between them. This CDR3 comprises 13 residues. CDR1 and CDR2 (germline): SGHAT, FQNNGV. The CDR3 loop is CASSPDSFYGYTF. Written as DNA, the CDR3 is TGTGCCAGCAGCCCCGACAGTTTCTATGGCTACACCTTC.

V usage is TRBV6-2 or TRBV6-3 and J usage is TRBJ2-7, with D possibly TRBD2 on 5 matching bases. The ends were cut back, 6 bases at V and 9 bases at J, with 15 bases in the middle. In germline, CDR1 is MNHEY, CDR2 SVGEGT. There are 12 residues in the CDR3. CDR3 residues: CASSKPTGRQYF. CDR3 in DNA: TGTGCCAGCAGCAAGCCCACGGGAAGGCAGTACTTC.

The V and J genes are TRBV6-6 and TRBJ1-2, with unresolved D. The CDR3 has 12 residues. V was trimmed by 8 bases and J by 3 bases, leaving 10 bases between them. CDR1 and CDR2 from the germline V gene are MNHNY and SVGAGI (reference sequence). CDR3 loop: CASGWQDYGYTF. Written as DNA, the CDR3 is TGTGCCAGCGGTTGGCAGGACTATGGCTACACCTTC.

The rearrangement uses TRBV6-1 and TRBJ2-5; D gene ambiguous. Germline V lookup: CDR1 MNHNS, CDR2 SASEGT. Deletions cut 3 bases from V and 5 bases from J, with 7 bases between. The CDR3 length is 12 residues. For the CDR3, the DNA is TGTGCCAGCAGTGACGGTTGGGAGACCCAGTACTTC. Its translation: CASSDGWETQYF.

The chain couples TRBV18 to TRBJ2-7; 8 nucleotides agree with TRBD1. Germline-derived CDR1 and CDR2 are KGHSH and LQKENI. With V trimmed by 4 bases and J by 5 bases, 7 bases remained unmatched. CDR3 length: 14 amino acids. For the CDR3, the DNA is TGTGCCAGCTCACGTCAGGGGGCGCGGGACGAGCAGTACTTC. This encodes CASSRQGARDEQYF.

The table lists this clone with a count of one. The V and J genes are TRBV18 and TRBJ1-4; 7 bases are shared with TRBD1. The CDR3 totals 15 residues. Germline CDR1 and CDR2: KGHSH and LQKENI. Trimming took 2 bases from V and 3 from J; bases not matched to a gene: 3. CDR3 DNA: TGTGCCAGCTCACCAGGTGGGACAGCTAATGAAAAACTGTTTTTT. Translated: CASSPGGTANEKLFF.

CDR3 DNA sequence: TGTGCCAGCAGCGTAGGGCGGGCCGGCTACGAGCAGTACTTC. This sequence encodes CASSVGRAGYEQYF. V is TRBV9 and J is TRBJ2-7; D perhaps matches TRBD2 (5 bases). V shed 0 bases and J shed 3 bases, with 10 bases lying between them. The CDR3 has 14 residues. The germline gives CDR1 SGDLS, CDR2 YYNGEE.

The V call is TRBV6-5, the J call TRBJ1-2; maybe TRBD1 (5 bases). The CDR3 has 15 residues. Trimming left V 7 bases short and J 2 bases short, with 17 bases between. Looked up from germline, CDR1 is MNHEY and CDR2 is SVGAGI. As DNA, the CDR3 is TGTGCCAGCACCCGCAGCGGGGGGACCAACTATGGCTACACCTTC. It is translated as CASTRSGGTNYGYTF.

V is TRBV7-2 and J is TRBJ2-7, with 7 bases matching TRBD2. Looked up from germline, CDR1 is SGHTA and CDR2 is FQGNSA. This CDR3 contains 13 residues. The V and J ends lost 5 bases and 6 bases, in that order; junction bases with no gene match: 7. DNA of the CDR3: TGTGCCAGCAGCCCCCAGCGCGGGGGCGAGCAGTACTTC. Encoded protein: CASSPQRGGEQYF. The variable domain in full, with the rest retrieved from reference TRBV7-2 and TRBJ2-7, is GAGVSQSPSNKVTEKGKDVELRCDPISGHTALYWYRQSLGQGLEFLIYFQGNSAPDKSGLPSDRFSAERTGGSVSTLTIQRTQQEDSAVYLCASSPQRGGEQYFGPGTRLTVT.

This clone turned up a few times. V gene TRBV11-2 combines with J gene TRBJ2-7, with TRBD2 matching 11 bases. With V trimmed by 2 bases and J by 4 bases, 10 bases remained unmatched. The CDR3 has 17 amino acids. Germline CDR1 reads SGHAT; CDR2 reads FQNNGV. The CDR3 here is CASSLNTGTSGRYEQYF. The CDR3, as DNA: TGTGCCAGCAGCTTAAACACCGGGACTAGCGGCAGGTACGAGCAGTACTTC.